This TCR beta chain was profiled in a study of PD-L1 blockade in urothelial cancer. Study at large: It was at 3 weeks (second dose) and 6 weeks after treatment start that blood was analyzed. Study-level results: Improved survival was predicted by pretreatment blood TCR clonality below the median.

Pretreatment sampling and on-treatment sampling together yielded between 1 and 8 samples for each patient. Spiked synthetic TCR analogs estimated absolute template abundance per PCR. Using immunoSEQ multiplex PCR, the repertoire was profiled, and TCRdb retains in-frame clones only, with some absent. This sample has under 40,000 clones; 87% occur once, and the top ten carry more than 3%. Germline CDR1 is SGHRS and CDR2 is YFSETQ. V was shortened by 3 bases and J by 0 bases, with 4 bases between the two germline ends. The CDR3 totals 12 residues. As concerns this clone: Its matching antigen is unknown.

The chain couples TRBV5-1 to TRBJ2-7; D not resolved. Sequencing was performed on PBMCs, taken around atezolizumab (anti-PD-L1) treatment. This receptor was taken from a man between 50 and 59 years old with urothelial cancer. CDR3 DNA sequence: TGCGCCAGCAGCTCCAGCTCCTACGAGCAGTACTTC. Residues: CASSSSSYEQYF. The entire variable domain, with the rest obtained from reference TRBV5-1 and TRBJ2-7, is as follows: KAGVTQTPRYLIKTRGQQVTLSCSPISGHRSVSWYQQTPGQGLQFLFEYFSETQRNKGNFPGRFSGRQFSNSRSEMNVSTLELGDSALYLCASSSSSYEQYFGPGTRLTVT.